This TCR beta chain was profiled in a study of blood T cell repertoires in COVID-19. Overall study: The study drew acute and convalescent COVID-19 samples from the United States, Italy and Spain. From T cells, B-cell-depleted T cells, or PBMCs came the material, which was cDNA or gDNA.

In the authors' workflow: For nucleated cells, counts were estimated from reference gene primer amplification. Using immunoSEQ multiplex PCR, the repertoire was profiled, and TCRdb retains in-frame clones only, with some absent. V and J calls and clone size follow that table, whereas D and trimming were derived from the DNA. The sample records roughly 65,000 clones, about 89% being singletons. Germline trimming cut 7 bases from V and 4 bases from J; bases unmatched to any gene: 5. The CDR3 extends over 14 amino acids. The V gene's germline CDR1 is LNHDA and CDR2 SQIVND (reference sequence). The chain combines TRBV19 with TRBJ2-2; TRBD1 aligns across 8 bases. This TCR was recovered from a woman aged 55-70 years with acute or convalescent COVID-19. Sequencing was carried out using peripheral blood. This CDR3 reads CASIRTGRTGELFF. The CDR3, as DNA: TGTGCCAGTATTCGGACAGGGCGCACCGGGGAGCTGTTTTTT. Drawing the rest from reference TRBV19 and TRBJ2-2, the complete variable domain is DGGITQSPKYLFRKEGQNVTLSCEQNLNHDAMYWYRQDPGQGLRLIYYSQIVNDFQKGDIAEGYSVSREKKESFPLTVTSAQKNPTAFYLCASIRTGRTGELFFGEGSRLTVL.